A single sample is the source of the 25 T cell receptor beta chains below, sequenced in a study of molecular identifiers for immune sequencing clone quantification. MiXCR, applied by TCRdb to the PCR reads, yields one record per CDR3 protein. The data hold about 640,000 distinct CDR3 sequences, with 15% to 20% observed a single time. The specimen sequenced was naive CD8+ T cells from blood, with Jurkat cell RNA spiked in. Documented subset: FACS-sorted CD8+CD4-CCR7+CD45RA+ naive T cells. Every receptor here comes from a human donor in good health. Some libraries in this study had Jurkat cell RNA spiked in.

The CDR3: CASSTPTHSGRNYEQYF. The CDR3 coding sequence is TGTGCCAGCAGCACCCCGACTCATAGCGGGAGGAACTACGAGCAGTACTTC. The chain joins TRBV7-2 to TRBJ2-7; 10 positions match TRBD2. V was clipped by 5 bases and J by 3 bases; unmatched bases: 13. This CDR3 region has 17 residues. Germline CDR1 reads SGHTA; CDR2 reads FQGNSA.

The chain joins TRBV6-2 or TRBV6-3 to TRBJ2-5, with 7 bases matching TRBD2. This CDR3 region has 16 residues. Germline loops: CDR1 MNHEY, CDR2 SVGEGT. Unmatched junction bases numbered 14, after V lost 6 bases and J lost 4 bases. CDR3 in amino acids: CASSPLGGRYGETQYF. In DNA, the CDR3 is TGTGCCAGCAGCCCCTTGGGCGGGAGATACGGAGAGACCCAGTACTTC.

Comments on this clonotype: Possible read error: a much larger clone is one base away. This sequence joins TRBV27 and TRBJ2-3; no reliable D call. The CDR3 totals 11 residues. The V gene's germline CDR1 is MNHEY and CDR2 SMNVEV (reference sequence). The CDR3 DNA sequence: TGTGCCAGCAGCCTTTATGGTACGCTGTATTTT. Protein sequence: CASSLYGTLYF.

Ten or more counts support this clonotype. The chain has TRBV4-1 and TRBJ2-7; 8 bases agree with TRBD1. With V trimmed by 4 bases and J by 0 bases, 5 bases remained unmatched. CDR1 and CDR2 from the germline V gene are MGHRA and YSYEKL. The CDR3 covers 15 residues. CDR3 residues: CASSPRQGSSYEQYF. The CDR3, as DNA: TGCGCCAGCAGCCCCCGACAGGGGAGCTCCTACGAGCAGTACTTC.

The DNA for the CDR3 is TGTGCCAGCAGCCCCCCCGGGACTAGTATTCTTTTCGAGCAGTACTTC. Translation: CASSPPGTSILFEQYF. The V gene is TRBV4-2, the J gene TRBJ2-7; TRBD2 matches at 8 bases. Germline V gives CDR1 LGHNA, CDR2 YNFKEQ. The CDR3 length is 16 residues. Germline trimming cut 4 bases from V and 6 bases from J; bases unmatched to any gene: 14.

Many counts were recorded for this clonotype. The CDR3 sequence is CASSYGGQGLGETQYF. In DNA, the CDR3 is TGTGCCAGCAGTTACGGGGGACAAGGGCTTGGCGAGACCCAGTACTTC. V is TRBV6-5 and J is TRBJ2-5; a weak D match, TRBD1 (6 bases). The CDR3 covers 16 residues. Trimming pared 2 bases from V and 5 bases from J, leaving 18 bases between. Germline values: CDR1 MNHEY, CDR2 SVGAGI.

Turning to this clonotype: Since a much larger clone is just one base distant, this may be a read error. This chain uses TRBV4-3 with TRBJ2-7; the match to TRBD1 covers 7 bases. The CDR3 totals 17 residues. The germline V gene has CDR1 LGHNA and CDR2 YSLEER. CDR3 residues: CASGQNRQGIVPYEQYF. The CDR3 nucleotides read TGCGCCAGCGGCCAGAATCGACAGGGAATCGTCCCCTACGAGCAGTACTTC.

In its sample, this clonotype was seen many times. The chain uses TRBV19 and TRBJ2-5, with TRBD1 matching 8 bases. Per the germline V gene, CDR1 is LNHDA and CDR2 is SQIVND (reference sequence). The CDR3 contains 16 residues. The junction had 10 bases not matched to a gene; V was cut back by 3 bases and J by 4 bases. The CDR3 DNA follows: TGTGCCAGTAGTATTTATCAGGGGGCGCCGGGAGAGACCCAGTACTTC. Translated, it gives CASSIYQGAPGETQYF.

The chain joins TRBV30 to TRBJ1-2; 8 nucleotides agree with TRBD1. The CDR3 length is 14 residues. With 1 base clipped from V and 1 base from J, the junction kept 2 bases outside the gene matches. Germline V gene data show CDR1 as GTSNPN and CDR2 as SVGIG (reference sequence). CDR3 nucleotide sequence: TGTGCCTGGAGTGAGACAGGGGTTAACTATGGCTACACCTTC. It specifies CAWSETGVNYGYTF.

This clonotype was detected a few times. This chain links TRBV11-2 with TRBJ2-5; D is perhaps TRBD2 (6 bases). Germline V gene sequence: CDR1 SGHAT, CDR2 FQNNGV. V was pared by 3 bases and J by 4 bases, with 6 bases between. This CDR3 contains 12 residues. CDR3 residues: CASSFGRETQYF. CDR3 sequence (DNA): TGTGCCAGCAGCTTCGGGAGAGAGACCCAGTACTTC.

The chain joins TRBV2 to TRBJ1-4; no clear D gene. From germline, CDR1 is SNHLY and CDR2 FYNNEI. Trimming shortened V by 2 bases and J by 0 bases, and 7 bases separated the two germline ends. This CDR3 comprises 15 residues. The CDR3 bases are TGTGCCAGCAGTGAAACTTTAGCAACTAATGAAAAACTGTTTTTT. This gives the protein CASSETLATNEKLFF.

This clonotype occurred a few times. The chain recombines TRBV15 with TRBJ1-1; D is uncertain. The germline V and J ends were trimmed by 0 bases and 6 bases, with 17 bases remaining between them. Looked up from germline, CDR1 is LNHNV and CDR2 is YYDKDF (reference sequence). The CDR3 runs to 16 residues. Written as DNA, the CDR3 is TGTGCCACCAGCAGAGATAGGTCATCCGGGATGTCTGAAGCTTTCTTT. It encodes CATSRDRSSGMSEAFF.

This clonotype was detected only a few times. The V call is TRBV27, the J call TRBJ2-1; TRBD2 aligns across 7 bases. V shed 3 bases, J shed 3 bases, and the junction held 5 bases outside the gene matches. There are 15 residues in the CDR3. The germline CDR1 and CDR2 sequences are MNHEY and SMNVEV (reference sequence). The CDR3 DNA follows: TGTGCCAGCAGTTTGCGCGGGGGAAACTACAATGAGCAGTTCTTC. Translated: CASSLRGGNYNEQFF.

The chain uses TRBV7-9 and TRBJ2-1, with D possibly matching TRBD2 (5 bases). Germline CDR1 and CDR2: SEHNR and FQNEAQ (reference sequence). The CDR3 has 12 residues. V gave up 8 bases and J gave up 3 bases, with 8 bases separating them. The CDR3: CASGSVYNEQFF. The CDR3 DNA is TGTGCCAGCGGGAGTGTCTACAATGAGCAGTTCTTC.

Notes on this clonotype: This may come from a read error, since a much larger clone is one base off. The chain employs TRBV11-2 and TRBJ2-1; D may match TRBD1 or TRBD2 (6 bases each). Germline values: CDR1 SGHAT, CDR2 FQNNGV. The CDR3 contains 17 residues. CDR3: CASSSARTGASCNEQFF. The CDR3 region has the DNA TGTGCCAGCAGCTCCGCCAGGACGGGGGCCTCCTGCAATGAGCAGTTCTTC.

The rearrangement joins TRBV5-1 to TRBJ1-4, with D perhaps TRBD1 (5 bases). V lost 3 bases and J lost 0, with 12 bases in between. The CDR3 consists of 16 residues. Germline CDR1 reads SGHRS; CDR2 reads YFSETQ. DNA of the CDR3: TGCGCCAGCAGCTGGAACTACAGGACAACTAATGAAAAACTGTTTTTT. Its translation is CASSWNYRTTNEKLFF. The full variable domain, in which reference TRBV5-1 and TRBJ1-4 provide the parts outside the CDR3, is KAGVTQTPRYLIKTRGQQVTLSCSPISGHRSVSWYQQTPGQGLQFLFEYFSETQRNKGNFPGRFSGRQFSNSRSEMNVSTLELGDSALYLCASSWNYRTTNEKLFFGSGTQLSVL.

Many counts were recorded for this clonotype. This chain links TRBV19 with TRBJ2-3; D unresolved. V lost 5 bases and J lost 3, with 15 bases in between. Germline CDR1 and CDR2: LNHDA and SQIVND (reference sequence). CDR3 length equals 15 residues. Here the CDR3 DNA reads TGTGCCAGTAGTTGGACGGGTGTGGGGACAGATACGCAGTATTTT. This encodes CASSWTGVGTDTQYF.

As concerns this clonotype: This could be a read error, since a much larger clone is one nucleotide away. The chain combines TRBV9 with TRBJ2-3; TRBD2 aligns across 11 bases. CDR1 SGDLS and CDR2 YYNGEE come from the germline V gene. This CDR3 comprises 17 residues. As DNA, the CDR3 is TGTGCCAGCAGCGTAGGGGATAGCGGGAGGGCTACAGGTACGCAGTATTTT. As protein: CASSVGDSGRATGTQYF.

The sample holds many counts of this clonotype. The V and J genes are TRBV9 and TRBJ1-1; no firm D call. The germline V and J ends were trimmed by 3 bases and 5 bases, with 11 bases remaining between them. This CDR3 region has 13 residues. The germline V gene encodes CDR1 SGDLS and CDR2 YYNGEE. As DNA, the CDR3 is TGTGCCAGCAGCGGCTCAGTTGCGACTGAAGCTTTCTTT. This sequence encodes CASSGSVATEAFF.

As concerns this clonotype: The junction departs from the called germline gene at one end, perhaps through a read error. The chain recombines TRBV6-1 with TRBJ2-7, with D perhaps given as TRBD1 or TRBD2 (5 bases each). CDR3 size: 15 residues. Germline CDR1 and CDR2: MNHNS and SASEGT. This CDR3 is CASREGFGGSYEQYF. In DNA, the CDR3 is TGTGCCAGCAGGGAAGGGTTTGGGGGTTCCTACGAGCAGTACTTC.

Concerning this clonotype itself: A much more abundant neighbour one base away suggests this may be a read error. This chain joins TRBV7-6 and TRBJ2-5, with 7 bases aligning to TRBD2. The CDR3 consists of 15 residues. V was clipped by 6 bases and J by 2 bases; unmatched bases: 9. Germline CDR1 SGHVS, CDR2 FNYEAQ. The CDR3 spells CASSSERDLQETQYF. Here the CDR3 DNA reads TGTGCCAGCAGTTCCGAGCGGGATCTTCAAGAGACCCAGTACTTC.

This clonotype was found many times. V usage is TRBV7-9 and J usage is TRBJ2-7; no clear D gene. The CDR3 is made up of 13 amino acids. Trimming left V 5 bases short and J 1 base short, with 9 bases between. CDR1 and CDR2 (germline): SEHNR, FQNEAQ (reference sequence). CDR3 region: CASSPSASYEQYF. The CDR3 nucleotides read TGTGCCAGCAGCCCGAGTGCTTCCTACGAGCAGTACTTC.

Only a few counts were recorded for this clonotype. The V gene is TRBV20-1, the J gene TRBJ2-5, with D hard to call. Trimming cost V 1 base and J 5 bases, with 11 bases left between them. The CDR3 covers 13 residues. Germline CDR1 is DFQATT and CDR2 is SNEGSKA (reference sequence). The DNA for the CDR3 is TGCAGTGCTAGAGCCCCTACCTGGGAGACCCAGTACTTC. Its translation: CSARAPTWETQYF.

About this clonotype itself: The junction differs from germline at one of its ends, possibly a read error. The chain uses TRBV7-9 and TRBJ1-2, with 7 bases lining up with TRBD1. This CDR3 region has 13 residues. Germline V CDR1 and CDR2: SEHNR, FQNEAQ (reference sequence). The DNA of the CDR3 is TGTGCCAGCAGCTTAGGGGACAGCTATGGCCACACCTTC. It codes for CASSLGDSYGHTF. The full variable domain, completed using reference TRBV7-9 and TRBJ1-2, is DTGVSQNPRHKITKRGQNVTFRCDPISEHNRLYWYRQTLGQGPEFLTYFQNEAQLEKSRLLSDRFSAERPKGSFSTLEIQRTEQGDSAMYLCASSLGDSYGHTFGSGTRLTVV.

This clonotype was detected a few times. This chain connects TRBV11-2 to TRBJ2-1; D might be TRBD2 (6 bases). V dropped 8 bases and J dropped 4 bases, with 9 bases sitting between them. The CDR3 is 12 residues long. The germline V gene encodes CDR1 SGHAT and CDR2 FQNNGV. CDR3 amino acids: CASGDSYNEQFF. In DNA form, the CDR3 reads TGTGCCAGCGGGGACTCTTACAATGAGCAGTTCTTC.